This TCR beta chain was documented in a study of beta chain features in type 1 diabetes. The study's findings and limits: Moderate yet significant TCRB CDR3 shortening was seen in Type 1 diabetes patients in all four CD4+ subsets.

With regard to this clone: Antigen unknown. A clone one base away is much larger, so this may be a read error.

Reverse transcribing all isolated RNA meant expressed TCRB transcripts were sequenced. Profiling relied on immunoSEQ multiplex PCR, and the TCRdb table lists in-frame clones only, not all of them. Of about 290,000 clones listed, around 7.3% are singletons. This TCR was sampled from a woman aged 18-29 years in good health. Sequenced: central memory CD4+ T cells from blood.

CDR3 in DNA: TGTGCCAGCAGCTTAACAGCGGGAACTGAAGCTTTCTTT. Its translation: CASSLTAGTEAFF. This rearrangement joins TRBV7-8 to TRBJ1-1; the D is unclear. The germline V gene encodes CDR1 SGHVS and CDR2 FQNEAQ. This CDR3 contains 13 residues. The V and J ends lost 2 bases and 5 bases respectively, with 9 bases between them.